One and the same sample provided the 3 T cell receptor beta chains below, sequenced in a study of T-cell memory formation after mild COVID-19. TCRdb used MiXCR to reprocess the 5' RACE reads, holding one entry per CDR3 protein. This table holds about 420,000 distinct CDR3 sequences, more than 20% found once. The material sequenced was PBMCs or a T cell subset sorted from them (not recorded which). The receptors stem from an adult woman who had mild COVID-19 (a few samples of this study predate the infection). Cell type and time point are not known.

The rearrangement joins TRBV20-1 to TRBJ1-1; D gene uncertain. Germline-derived CDR1 and CDR2 are DFQATT and SNEGSKA (reference sequence). The CDR3 is made up of 13 amino acids. V dropped 0 bases and J dropped 1 base, with 6 bases sitting between them. Here the CDR3 DNA reads TGCAGTGCTAGAGATGGGGAGAACACTGAAGCTTTCTTT. Amino acid sequence: CSARDGENTEAFF.

This clonotype has only a few counts. This chain connects TRBV9 to TRBJ1-4, with D tentatively TRBD1 (5 bases). Trimming pared 7 bases from V and 0 bases from J, leaving 13 bases between. In germline, CDR1 is SGDLS, CDR2 YYNGEE. The CDR3 sequence is 15 residues long. The CDR3 coding sequence is TGTGCCAGCTCATCCCGGGGGTCAACTAATGAAAAACTGTTTTTT. This translates into CASSSRGSTNEKLFF.

This clonotype was observed a handful of times. This sequence joins TRBV5-1 and TRBJ2-5; TRBD2 aligns across 11 bases. The germline V gene encodes CDR1 SGHRS and CDR2 YFSETQ. Trimming cost V 4 bases and J 4 bases; bases outside gene matches: 15. The CDR3 has 18 amino acids. CDR3 nucleotide sequence: TGCGCCAGCAGCCACGAAGGGACTAGCGGTGGGGGAAGAGAGACCCAGTACTTC. This translates into CASSHEGTSGGGRETQYF.